The entry below describes one T cell receptor beta chain. Its matching antigen is unknown. This sample was taken from a study of cytomegalovirus exposure and HLA in healthy donors. Study-wide points: Later on, an analysis tied approximately 17,000 TCR beta sequences to HLA alleles at 0.05 false discovery rate. Across donors, presence/absence analyses took sequencing depth to be roughly uniform. In vitro, three CMV-associated chains proved specific for CMV antigens.

The junction had 10 bases not matched to a gene; V was cut back by 4 bases and J by 2 bases. CDR3 size: 16 residues. Germline CDR1 is SGHNT and CDR2 is YYREEE (reference sequence). PCR primers comprised 60 Vbeta and 13 Jbeta primers. As processed by the authors: Approximately 78 million unique TCR beta chains, 10 million to 13 million of them shared, were counted by a later analysis. Profiling relied on immunoSEQ multiplex PCR, and the TCRdb table lists in-frame clones only, not all of them. Clone size and the V and J calls come from that table; the DNA yielded D and trimming. The sample has 95,000 to 150,000 clones, about 62% seen once.

Sequenced input: PBMCs. The rearrangement joins TRBV5-4 to TRBJ2-3; TRBD1 aligns across 7 bases. This receptor was taken from a woman aged 40 to 50 in good health and CMV-seropositive. CDR3 region: CASSPGTAYHTDTQYF. CDR3 DNA sequence: TGTGCCAGCAGCCCCGGGACAGCGTACCACACAGATACGCAGTATTTT. Based on the CDR3 plus reference TRBV5-4 and TRBJ2-3, the full variable domain is ETGVTQSPTHLIKTRGQQVTLRCSSQSGHNTVSWYQQALGQGPQFIFQYYREEENGRGNFPPRFSGLQFPNYSSELNVNALELDDSALYLCASSPGTAYHTDTQYFGPGTRLTVL.